The sequence of this T cell receptor (beta chain) was determined in a study of blood T cell repertoires in COVID-19 (TCRdb year 2020). As for the study more broadly: Samples from collaborators originated in the United States, Italy and Spain and spanned both the acute and convalescent phases of COVID-19. Sample metadata almost always included a de-identified subject ID, COVID-19 status, age in years and sex. The samples were drawn from two sources: the first 160 participants of the ongoing ImmuneRACE study, and fewer than 1,500 subjects contributed by 6 global collaborators. Deeply sampled blood TCRbeta repertoires from subjects exposed to, actively infected with, or recovered from COVID-19 were included in the dataset. Where available, HLA class I and class II types were obtained from metadata supplied by the sample provider rather than from assay-based typing. The prospective study material was composed of cDNA or gDNA derived from T cells, B-cell-depleted T cells, or PBMCs. The repertoires were released in a freely available public database intended as a resource for research on the immune response to SARS-CoV-2. Here is what the overall study found, with its caveats: The quantity of clinical and demographic metadata differed by source and by participant and was supplied without curation.

Collaborating institutions collected whole blood in K2EDTA tubes following their own protocols. For TCRbeta analysis, collaborator samples were shipped as frozen whole blood, as isolated PBMCs, or as DNA extracted from either sample type. About this clone: The antigen it recognizes is unknown. Base qualities are not at hand, and no much larger clone is one base apart.

Looking up the germline V gene (reference sequence) yields CDR1 LGHDT and CDR2 YNNKEL. V lost 1 base and J lost 1 base, and the count of bases not matched to a germline gene is 0. From the cysteine through the phenylalanine, the CDR3 covers 16 amino acids. Left in the record is the CDR3 DNA by itself, 48 bases read in frame from the first base. The immunoSEQ Assay, a bias-controlled multiplex PCR, was used to amplify TCRbeta CDR3 regions from genomic DNA. On the study's bioinformatics: Within the assay, amplification of reference gene primers was used to estimate how many nucleated cells each sample contained. To quantify the absolute abundance of each unique TCRbeta CDR3 rearrangement, sequence reads were collapsed and filtered. For each sample, productive Simpson clonality was calculated by taking the square root of Simpson's diversity index across productive rearrangements. TCRdb stores this immuneACCESS table with in-frame sequences only. Part of the clones is absent; in the studies checked, under half of the shortfall reflects unresolved V genes, and no reason is known for the rest. V and J calls plus clone size are reproduced from that table; the DNA served to infer D and trimming. The table for this sample lists 150,000 to 200,000 clones; 75% to 85% of them were counted only once. Of the sample, approximately 11% is held by the ten largest clones.

The rearranged segments are TRBV3-1 (or the pseudogene TRBV3-2) and TRBJ2-2; 10 bases in the junction line up with TRBD2. The source is a human donor in a cohort sampled during active COVID-19. The sample taken for sequencing was peripheral blood. The CDR3 protein is CASSQGLAGNTGELFF. Here is the DNA: TGTGCCAGCAGCCAAGGACTAGCGGGGAACACCGGGGAGCTGTTTTTT.